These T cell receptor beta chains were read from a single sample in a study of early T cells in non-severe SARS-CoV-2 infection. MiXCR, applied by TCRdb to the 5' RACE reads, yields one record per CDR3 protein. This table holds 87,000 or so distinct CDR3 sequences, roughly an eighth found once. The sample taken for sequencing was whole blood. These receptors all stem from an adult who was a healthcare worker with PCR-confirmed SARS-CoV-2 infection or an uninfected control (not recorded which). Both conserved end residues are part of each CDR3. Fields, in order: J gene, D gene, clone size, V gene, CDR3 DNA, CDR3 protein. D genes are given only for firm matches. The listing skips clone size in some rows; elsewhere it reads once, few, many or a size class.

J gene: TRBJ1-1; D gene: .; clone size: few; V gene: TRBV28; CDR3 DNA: TGTGCCACCCAAACAGCGACTGAAGCTTTCTTT; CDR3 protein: CATQTATEAFF
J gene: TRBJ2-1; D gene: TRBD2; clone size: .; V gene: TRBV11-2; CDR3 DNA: TGTGCCAGCAGCTTAGGACTAGCGGGAAAGAATGAGCAGTTCTTC; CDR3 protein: CASSLGLAGKNEQFF
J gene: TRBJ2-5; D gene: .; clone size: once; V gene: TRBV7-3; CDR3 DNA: TGTGCCAGCAGCTTAACCCCCAAAGAGACCCAGTACTTC; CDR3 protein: CASSLTPKETQYF
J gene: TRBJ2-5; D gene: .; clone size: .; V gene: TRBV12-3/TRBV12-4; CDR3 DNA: TGTGCCAGCAGTTTACAGTTGGGCAGACAAGAGACCCAGTACTTC; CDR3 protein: CASSLQLGRQETQYF
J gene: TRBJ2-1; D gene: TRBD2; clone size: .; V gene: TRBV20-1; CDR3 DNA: TGCAGTGTTTTTGGCGGGACTAGCGGCTACAATGAGCAGTTCTTC; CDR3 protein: CSVFGGTSGYNEQFF
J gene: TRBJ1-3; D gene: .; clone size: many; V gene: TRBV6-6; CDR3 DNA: TGTGCCAGCAGTCCGAGTAGGGGGGGAAACACCATATATTTT; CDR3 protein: CASSPSRGGNTIYF
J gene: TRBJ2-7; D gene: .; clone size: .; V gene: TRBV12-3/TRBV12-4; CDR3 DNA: TGTGCCAGCAGTTATATCTCCAGGGCCGGGGAGCAGTACTTC; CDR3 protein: CASSYISRAGEQYF
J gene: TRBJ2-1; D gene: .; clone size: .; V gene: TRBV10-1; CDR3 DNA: TGCGCCAGCAGTGAGTCCGTAGAGGGGGATGAGCAGTTCTTC; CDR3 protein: CASSESVEGDEQFF
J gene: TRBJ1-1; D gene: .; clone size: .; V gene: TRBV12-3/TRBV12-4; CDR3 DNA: TGTGCCAGCAGTTTAACAGTCATGAACACTGAAGCTTTCTTT; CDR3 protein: CASSLTVMNTEAFF
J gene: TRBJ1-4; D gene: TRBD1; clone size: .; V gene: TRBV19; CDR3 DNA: TGTGCCAAGACAGGGGGTCTGTTTTTT; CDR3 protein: CAKTGGLFF
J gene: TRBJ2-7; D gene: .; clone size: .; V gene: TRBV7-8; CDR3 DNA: TGTGCCAGCAGCTTAGCTTTGTTAACCCCGAAGGAGGGCTACGAGCAGTACTTC; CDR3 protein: CASSLALLTPKEGYEQYF
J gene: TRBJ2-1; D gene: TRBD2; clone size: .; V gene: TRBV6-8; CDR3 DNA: TGTGCCAGCAGGGGGGGGTCGGGAGCCGAGGACAATGAGCAGTTCTTC; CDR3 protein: CASRGGSGAEDNEQFF
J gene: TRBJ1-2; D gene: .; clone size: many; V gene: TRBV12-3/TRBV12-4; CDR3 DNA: TGTGCCAGCAGTTTATCGCGGGGAGGCTACACCTTC; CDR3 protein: CASSLSRGGYTF
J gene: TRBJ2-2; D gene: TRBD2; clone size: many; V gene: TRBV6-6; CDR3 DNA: TGTGCCAGCAGTTACCCAGGACTAGCGGGACCCGGGGAGCTGTTTTTT; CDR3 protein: CASSYPGLAGPGELFF
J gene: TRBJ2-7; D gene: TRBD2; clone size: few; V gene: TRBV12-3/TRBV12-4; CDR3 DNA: TGTGCCAGCAGCACTAGCGGGAGGGGATACGAGCAGTACTTC; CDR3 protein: CASSTSGRGYEQYF
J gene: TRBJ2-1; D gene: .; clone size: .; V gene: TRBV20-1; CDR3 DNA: TGCAGTGCCAAGGGCGGCAGCACCTACAATGAGCAGTTCTTC; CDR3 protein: CSAKGGSTYNEQFF
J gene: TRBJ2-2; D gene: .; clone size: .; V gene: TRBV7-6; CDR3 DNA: TGTGCCAGCAGCTCCCAGAGGACCGCGGGGCCCGGGGAGCTGTTTTTT; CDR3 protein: CASSSQRTAGPGELFF
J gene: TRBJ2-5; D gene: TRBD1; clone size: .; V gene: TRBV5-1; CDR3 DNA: TGCGCCAGCAGCCGCTTGACAGGGGGGCAGGAGACCCAGTACTTC; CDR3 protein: CASSRLTGGQETQYF
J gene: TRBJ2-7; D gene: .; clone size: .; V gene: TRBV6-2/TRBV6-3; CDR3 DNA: TGTGCCAGCAGAGTGACAAGCACCTACGAGCAGTACTTC; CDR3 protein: CASRVTSTYEQYF
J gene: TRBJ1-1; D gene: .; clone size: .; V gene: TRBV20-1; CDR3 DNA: TGCAGTGCTAGACGGGACATGAACACTGAAGCTTTCTTT; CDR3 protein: CSARRDMNTEAFF
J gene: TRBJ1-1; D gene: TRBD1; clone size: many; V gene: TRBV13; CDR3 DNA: TGTGCCAGCAGCGAAGGGGACAGACCGAACACTGAAGCTTTCTTT; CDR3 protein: CASSEGDRPNTEAFF
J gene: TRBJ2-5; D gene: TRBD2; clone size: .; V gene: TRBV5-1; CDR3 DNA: TGCGCCAGCAGGAAGCGGGATCTAGAGACCCAGTACTTC; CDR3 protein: CASRKRDLETQYF
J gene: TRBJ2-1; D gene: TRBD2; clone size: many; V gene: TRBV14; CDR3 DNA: TGTGCCAGCAGCCAAGTGGTAGCGGGAGCCCCGGCATCATGGTTCTTC; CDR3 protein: CASSQVVAGAPASWFF
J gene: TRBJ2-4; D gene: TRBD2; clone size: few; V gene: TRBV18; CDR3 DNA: TGTGCCAGCTCCCCACTAGCGCTAGCCAAAAACATTCAGTACTTC; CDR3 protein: CASSPLALAKNIQYF
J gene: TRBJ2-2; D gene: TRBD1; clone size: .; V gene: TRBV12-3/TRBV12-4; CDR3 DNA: TGTGCCAGCAGTCCTCAACAGGGGGGAGAGAACACCGGGGAGCTGTTTTTT; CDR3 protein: CASSPQQGGENTGELFF
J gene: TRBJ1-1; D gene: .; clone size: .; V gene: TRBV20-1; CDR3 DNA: TGCAGTGCTAGTAAAGGGGCAAGGTGGGAGGACACTGAAGCTTTCTTT; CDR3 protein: CSASKGARWEDTEAFF
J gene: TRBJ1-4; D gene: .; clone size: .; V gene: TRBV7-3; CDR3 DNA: TGTGCCAGCAGCTCGCCAGGGTGTAGGAGTGAAAAACTGTTTTTT; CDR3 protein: CASSSPGCRSEKLFF
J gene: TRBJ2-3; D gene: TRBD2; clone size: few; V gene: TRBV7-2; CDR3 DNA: TGTGCCAGCAGCTCCCCGACTAGCGCCACAGATACGCAGTATTTT; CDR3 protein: CASSSPTSATDTQYF
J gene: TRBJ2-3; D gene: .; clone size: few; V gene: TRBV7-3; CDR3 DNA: TGTGCCAGCAGCTTACAAAACACAGATACGCAGTATTTT; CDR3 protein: CASSLQNTDTQYF
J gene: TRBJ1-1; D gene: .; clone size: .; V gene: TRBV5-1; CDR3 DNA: TGCGCCAGCAGCTTGGCCATCCCCTTGAGGACTGAAGCTTTCTTT; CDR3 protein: CASSLAIPLRTEAFF
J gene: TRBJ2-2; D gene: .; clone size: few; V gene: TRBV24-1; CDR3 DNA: TGTGCCACCAGTGCGGGCAGGGTCGGCACCGGGGAGCTGTTTTTT; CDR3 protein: CATSAGRVGTGELFF
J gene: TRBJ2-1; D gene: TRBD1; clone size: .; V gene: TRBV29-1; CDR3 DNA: TGCAGCGTGCAACGGGACAGGGGCTACAATGAGCAGTTCTTC; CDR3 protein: CSVQRDRGYNEQFF
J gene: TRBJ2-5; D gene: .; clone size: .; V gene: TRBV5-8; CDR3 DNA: TGTGCCAGCAGCGCAACGGGACCACGAGCGGAGACCCAGTACTTC; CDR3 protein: CASSATGPRAETQYF
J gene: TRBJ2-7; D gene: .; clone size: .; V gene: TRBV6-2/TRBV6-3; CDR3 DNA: TGTGCCAGCAGTTACTCGTGGAGGGCCATCTCCTACGAGCAGTACTTC; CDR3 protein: CASSYSWRAISYEQYF
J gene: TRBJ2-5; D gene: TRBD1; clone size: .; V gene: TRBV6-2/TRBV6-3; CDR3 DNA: TGTGCCAGCAGTTTCACCGGGACAGGGGGCAGGGAGACCCAGTACTTC; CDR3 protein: CASSFTGTGGRETQYF